The present TCR beta chain was sequenced within a study of breast tumors, draining lymph nodes, adjacent tissues. The study's findings and limits: Findings are consistent with lymph node origin and intratumoral expansion of most tumor T cells.

Axillary draining lymph nodes of breast cancer patients supplied the node samples. This clonotype has at least ten counts. Its target is unknown. Each CDR3 protein is one row after TCRdb ran MiXCR on the multiplex PCR reads. The sample records about 100,000 distinct CDR3 sequences, 21% being singletons. Germline assignment: CDR1 SGHDT and CDR2 YYEEEE. The V and J ends lost 4 bases and 3 bases respectively, with 7 bases between them. The CDR3 is made up of 13 amino acids. The source material was axillary lymph node tissue. The sequence was collected from a female donor with breast cancer. Some clones in this sample may be carry-over from other donors' samples. V is TRBV5-6 and J is TRBJ1-4; D is perhaps TRBD1 (5 bases). The CDR3 DNA is TGTGCCAGCAGCGACAGTCCTAATGAAAAACTGTTTTTT. Translated, it gives CASSDSPNEKLFF.